This T cell receptor (beta chain) was observed in a study of cytomegalovirus exposure and HLA in healthy donors. General study points: Previous analysis showed most TCR beta V segments were productive about 87% or about 30% of the time. Later on, an analysis found that several of the most significant clusters appeared to be linked to common viral pathogens, which included parvovirus B19. Across donors, sequencing depth was assumed by presence/absence analyses to be roughly uniform.

There are 16 residues in the CDR3. Germline values: CDR1 LGHNA, CDR2 YNFKEQ. With 1 base removed from V and 1 base from J, the gap between germline ends came to 14 bases. Both 60 Vbeta primers and 13 Jbeta primers went into the PCR. As processed by the authors: Counted up in a later analysis, unique TCR beta chains came to some 72 million, with around 11 million shared. Data came from immunoSEQ multiplex PCR; TCRdb stores just in-frame clones and leaves some out. The V and J calls and clone size were taken over from that table, and D and trimming were inferred from the DNA. The data show over 100,000 clones, less than 75% seen once. Note on this clone: Its antigen is currently unknown.

The source material was PBMCs. The TCR was taken from a woman aged 40 to 50 in good health and CMV-seropositive. The genes are TRBV4-2 and TRBJ2-7; tentative D call: TRBD1 (6 bases). CDR3 sequence (DNA): TGTGCCAGCAGCCAAGCGTCCCGGGACAAGTCCTACGAGCAGTACTTC. As protein: CASSQASRDKSYEQYF.